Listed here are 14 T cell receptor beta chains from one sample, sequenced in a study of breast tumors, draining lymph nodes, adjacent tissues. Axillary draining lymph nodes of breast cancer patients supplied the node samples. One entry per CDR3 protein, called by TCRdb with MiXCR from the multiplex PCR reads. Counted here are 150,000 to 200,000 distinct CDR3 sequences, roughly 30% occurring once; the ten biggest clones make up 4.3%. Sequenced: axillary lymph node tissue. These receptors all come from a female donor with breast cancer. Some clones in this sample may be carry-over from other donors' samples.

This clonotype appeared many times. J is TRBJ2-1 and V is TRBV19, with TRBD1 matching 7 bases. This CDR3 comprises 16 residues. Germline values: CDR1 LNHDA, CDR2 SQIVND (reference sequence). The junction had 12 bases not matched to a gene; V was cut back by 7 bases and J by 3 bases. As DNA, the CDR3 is TGTGCCAGTACCCTCTTTGGGACAGCCAGCTACAATGAGCAGTTCTTC. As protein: CASTLFGTASYNEQFF.

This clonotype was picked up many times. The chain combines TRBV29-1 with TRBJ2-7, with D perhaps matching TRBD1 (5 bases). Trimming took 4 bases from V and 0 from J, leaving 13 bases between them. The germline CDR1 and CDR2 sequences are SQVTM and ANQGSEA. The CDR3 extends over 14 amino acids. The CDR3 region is CSVVLQAHSYEQYF. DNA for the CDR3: TGCAGCGTTGTCCTACAGGCTCACTCCTACGAGCAGTACTTC.

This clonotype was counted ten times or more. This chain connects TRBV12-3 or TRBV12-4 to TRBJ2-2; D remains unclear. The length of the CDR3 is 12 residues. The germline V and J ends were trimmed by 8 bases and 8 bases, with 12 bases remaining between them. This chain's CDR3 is CASATRRGELFF. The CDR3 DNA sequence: TGTGCCAGCGCCACACGTAGGGGGGAGCTGTTTTTT.

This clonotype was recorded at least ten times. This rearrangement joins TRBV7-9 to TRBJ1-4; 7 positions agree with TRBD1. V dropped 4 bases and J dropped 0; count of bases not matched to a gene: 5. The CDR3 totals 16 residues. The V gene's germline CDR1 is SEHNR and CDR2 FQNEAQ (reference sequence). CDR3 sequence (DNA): TGTGCCAGCAGCTCCCGGGACAGCTCAACTAATGAAAAACTGTTTTTT. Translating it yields CASSSRDSSTNEKLFF.

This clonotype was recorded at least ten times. CDR3 sequence (DNA): TGTGCCGGGAAAGTGGGGAGAAGCTCCTACGAGCAGTACTTC. Amino acids: CAGKVGRSSYEQYF. The chain recombines TRBV6-5 with TRBJ2-7, with D perhaps matching TRBD2 (5 bases). The CDR3 covers 14 residues. Trimming stripped 11 bases from V and 0 bases from J, with 17 bases between. The V gene's germline CDR1 is MNHEY and CDR2 SVGAGI.

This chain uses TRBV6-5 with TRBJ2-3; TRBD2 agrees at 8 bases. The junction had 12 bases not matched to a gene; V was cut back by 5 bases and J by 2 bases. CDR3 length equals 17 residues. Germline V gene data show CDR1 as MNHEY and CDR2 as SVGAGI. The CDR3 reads CASSPAPLAGYTDTQYF. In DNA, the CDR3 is TGTGCCAGCAGTCCCGCCCCCTTAGCGGGATACACAGATACGCAGTATTTT.

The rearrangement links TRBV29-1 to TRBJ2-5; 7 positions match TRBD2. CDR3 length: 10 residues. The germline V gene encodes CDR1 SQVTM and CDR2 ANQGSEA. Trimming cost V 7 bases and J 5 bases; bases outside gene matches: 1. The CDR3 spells CSAGGETQYF. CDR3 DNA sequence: TGCAGCGCCGGGGGGGAGACCCAGTACTTC.

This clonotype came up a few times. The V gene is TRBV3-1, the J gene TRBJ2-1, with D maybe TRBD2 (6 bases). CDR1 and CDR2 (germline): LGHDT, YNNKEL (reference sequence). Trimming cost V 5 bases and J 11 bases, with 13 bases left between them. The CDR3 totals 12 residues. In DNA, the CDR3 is TGTGCCAGCAGCGGGGACTGGACTAAGCAGTTCTTC. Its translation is CASSGDWTKQFF.

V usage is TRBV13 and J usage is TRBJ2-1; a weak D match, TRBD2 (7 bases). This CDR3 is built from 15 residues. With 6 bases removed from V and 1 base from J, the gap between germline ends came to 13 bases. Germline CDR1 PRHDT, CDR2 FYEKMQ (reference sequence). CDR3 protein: CASRIRGGSYNEQFF. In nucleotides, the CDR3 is TGTGCCAGCAGAATAAGGGGGGGATCCTACAATGAGCAGTTCTTC.

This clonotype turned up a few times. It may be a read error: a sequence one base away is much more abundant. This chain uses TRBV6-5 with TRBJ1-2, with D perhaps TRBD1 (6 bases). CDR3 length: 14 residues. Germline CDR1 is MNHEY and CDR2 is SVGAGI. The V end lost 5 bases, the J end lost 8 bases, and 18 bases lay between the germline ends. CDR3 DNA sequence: TGTGCCAGCAGTCATTTGGGGGGCCTCGAGGGCTACACCTTC. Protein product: CASSHLGGLEGYTF.

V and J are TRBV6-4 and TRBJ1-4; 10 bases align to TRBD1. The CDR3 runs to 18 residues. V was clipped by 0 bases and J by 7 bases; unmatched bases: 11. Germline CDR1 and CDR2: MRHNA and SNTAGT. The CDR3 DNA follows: TGTGCCAGCAGTGACTCGATCCATCACGGACAGGGGGGTGAAAAACTGTTTTTT. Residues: CASSDSIHHGQGGEKLFF.

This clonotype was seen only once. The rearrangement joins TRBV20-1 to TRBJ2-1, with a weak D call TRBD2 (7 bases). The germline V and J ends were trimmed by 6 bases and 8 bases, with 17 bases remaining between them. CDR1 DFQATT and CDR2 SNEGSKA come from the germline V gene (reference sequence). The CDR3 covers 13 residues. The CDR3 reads CSAPSGEGDEQFF. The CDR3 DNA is TGCAGTGCACCGAGCGGGGAGGGGGATGAGCAGTTCTTC.

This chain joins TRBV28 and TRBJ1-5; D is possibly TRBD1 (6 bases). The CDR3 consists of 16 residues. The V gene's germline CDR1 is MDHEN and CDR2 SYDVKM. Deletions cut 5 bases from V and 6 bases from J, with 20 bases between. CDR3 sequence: CASSLRGGGQRQPQHF. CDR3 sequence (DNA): TGTGCCAGCAGTCTACGGGGAGGGGGTCAGCGTCAGCCCCAGCATTTT.

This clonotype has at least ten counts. CDR3 coding DNA: TGTGCCATCAGTGCGGGGGGCGGGGCCAACGTCCTGACTTTC. Protein sequence: CAISAGGGANVLTF. The V call is TRBV10-3, the J call TRBJ2-6; TRBD2 is a possible D gene (7 bases). The length of the CDR3 is 14 residues. Germline V CDR1 and CDR2: ENHRY, SYGVKD. With 4 bases removed from V and 4 bases from J, the gap between germline ends came to 8 bases.